These T cell receptor beta chains were read from a single sample in a study of OX40 agonist ivuxolimab in advanced cancers. Repertoires were generated with immunoSEQ multiplex PCR, while TCRdb's copy carries only in-frame clones and drops some. The table has 46,000 or so clones, about 88% seen once; the top ten hold around 11%. The sample consisted of CD4+ or CD8+ T cells sorted from blood, taken in a trial of the OX40 agonist ivuxolimab. These receptors were obtained from an adult with an advanced solid tumor such as melanoma, head and neck, liver or kidney cancer. Each CDR3 is given with its conserved first and last residue. The order of the fields is D gene, V gene, J gene, clone size, CDR3 DNA, CDR3 protein. A D gene is named only where the DNA matches it firmly. Only part of the rows carry a size: once, few, many, or a class if the clone is expanded.

D gene: NA; V gene: TRBV27; J gene: TRBJ1-1; clone size: NA; CDR3 DNA: TGTGCCAGCACCTCGGGGGGTGGAGCTTTCTTT; CDR3 protein: CASTSGGGAFF
D gene: NA; V gene: TRBV27; J gene: TRBJ2-5; clone size: NA; CDR3 DNA: TGTGCCAGCAGTTTAGGCAGGGGAAGGGGAGAGACCCAGTACTTC; CDR3 protein: CASSLGRGRGETQYF
D gene: NA; V gene: TRBV18; J gene: TRBJ2-3; clone size: medium-sized; CDR3 DNA: TGTGCCAGCTCACCACCCCGCAGCACAGATACGCAGTATTTT; CDR3 protein: CASSPPRSTDTQYF
D gene: NA; V gene: TRBV5-4; J gene: TRBJ2-7; clone size: NA; CDR3 DNA: TGTGCCAGCAGTCCGATGGGGTCCGAGCAGTACTTC; CDR3 protein: CASSPMGSEQYF
D gene: NA; V gene: TRBV7-2; J gene: TRBJ2-3; clone size: NA; CDR3 DNA: TGTGCCAGCAGCTTAGAGGGAGGAAAAGATACGCAGTATTTT; CDR3 protein: CASSLEGGKDTQYF
D gene: NA; V gene: TRBV11-3; J gene: TRBJ2-3; clone size: NA; CDR3 DNA: TGTGCCAGCAGCTCGACTGGACGAGACACAGATACGCAGTATTTT; CDR3 protein: CASSSTGRDTDTQYF
D gene: NA; V gene: TRBV7-3; J gene: TRBJ2-7; clone size: many; CDR3 DNA: TGTGCCAGCAGCATGGTGGGAGGCGAGCAGTACTTC; CDR3 protein: CASSMVGGEQYF
D gene: TRBD1; V gene: TRBV4-3; J gene: TRBJ2-7; clone size: NA; CDR3 DNA: TGCGCCAGCAGCCAAGATTGGACAGGGACCTACGAGCAGTACTTC; CDR3 protein: CASSQDWTGTYEQYF
D gene: NA; V gene: TRBV15; J gene: TRBJ2-3; clone size: NA; CDR3 DNA: TGTGCCACCAGCAGAGATAAAACGACGCGTACCACTTTAGATACGCAGTATTTT; CDR3 protein: CATSRDKTTRTTLDTQYF
D gene: NA; V gene: TRBV6-6; J gene: TRBJ1-2; clone size: NA; CDR3 DNA: TGTGCCAGCAGCACCTGGGACGACTATGGCTACACCTTC; CDR3 protein: CASSTWDDYGYTF
D gene: NA; V gene: TRBV4-1; J gene: TRBJ2-5; clone size: NA; CDR3 DNA: TGCGCCAGCAGCCGAGTATATGGACTCGGACAAGAGACCCAGTACTTC; CDR3 protein: CASSRVYGLGQETQYF
D gene: NA; V gene: TRBV30; J gene: TRBJ1-3; clone size: NA; CDR3 DNA: TGTGCCTGGAGGGGCGAAGAGTCTGGAAACACCATATATTTT; CDR3 protein: CAWRGEESGNTIYF
D gene: NA; V gene: TRBV9; J gene: TRBJ2-1; clone size: NA; CDR3 DNA: TGTGCCAGCAGCGTAGGCTCCTACAATGAGCAGTTCTTC; CDR3 protein: CASSVGSYNEQFF
D gene: TRBD2; V gene: TRBV28; J gene: TRBJ2-7; clone size: once; CDR3 DNA: TGTGCCAGCATCGAGGCGGGGACTAGCGGGTACTACGAGCAGTACTTC; CDR3 protein: CASIEAGTSGYYEQYF
D gene: NA; V gene: TRBV30; J gene: TRBJ1-5; clone size: NA; CDR3 DNA: TGTGCCTGGGGAGGGGGGCGTCTGGACAGTCAGCCCCAGCATTTT; CDR3 protein: CAWGGGRLDSQPQHF
D gene: NA; V gene: TRBV29-1; J gene: TRBJ1-1; clone size: NA; CDR3 DNA: TGCAGCGCTGCTCGGCGGAACACTGAAGCTTTCTTT; CDR3 protein: CSAARRNTEAFF
D gene: TRBD1; V gene: TRBV7-6; J gene: TRBJ2-5; clone size: NA; CDR3 DNA: TGTGCCAGCGGGGACAGGGGATACCAAGAGACCCAGTACTTC; CDR3 protein: CASGDRGYQETQYF
D gene: NA; V gene: TRBV11-2; J gene: TRBJ2-1; clone size: NA; CDR3 DNA: TGTGCCAGCAGCTTAGTATACAATGAGCAGTTCTTC; CDR3 protein: CASSLVYNEQFF
D gene: TRBD1; V gene: TRBV6-5; J gene: TRBJ2-2; clone size: once; CDR3 DNA: TGTGCCAGCAGTGGCCGGGACAGGGAGGTCGGGGAGCTGTTTTTT; CDR3 protein: CASSGRDREVGELFF
D gene: NA; V gene: TRBV9; J gene: TRBJ2-7; clone size: few; CDR3 DNA: TGTGCCAGCAGCGCCCGGTGGGAGACCTCCTACGAGCAGTACTTC; CDR3 protein: CASSARWETSYEQYF
D gene: NA; V gene: TRBV2; J gene: TRBJ2-7; clone size: medium-sized; CDR3 DNA: TGTGCCAGCAGCACTAGAGCCCCCTCTCCCGAGCAGTACTTC; CDR3 protein: CASSTRAPSPEQYF
D gene: NA; V gene: TRBV27; J gene: TRBJ1-6; clone size: NA; CDR3 DNA: TGTGCCAGCAGCCGAAGCTCCTATAATTCACCCCTCCACTTT; CDR3 protein: CASSRSSYNSPLHF
D gene: TRBD2; V gene: TRBV15; J gene: TRBJ2-7; clone size: NA; CDR3 DNA: TGTGCCACCAGCCAGCGGGGGGGCTACGAGCAGTACTTC; CDR3 protein: CATSQRGGYEQYF
D gene: TRBD1; V gene: TRBV7-2; J gene: TRBJ1-6; clone size: once; CDR3 DNA: TGTGCCAGCAGCCCCTTGGGACAGCTAAATTCACCCCTCCACTTT; CDR3 protein: CASSPLGQLNSPLHF
D gene: NA; V gene: TRBV7-9; J gene: TRBJ2-7; clone size: NA; CDR3 DNA: TGTGCCAGCAGCTTAGTACCCGAGACCCCCTACGAGCAGTACTTC; CDR3 protein: CASSLVPETPYEQYF
D gene: NA; V gene: TRBV28; J gene: TRBJ1-1; clone size: NA; CDR3 DNA: TGTGCCAGCAGTTTGAATGAAGCTTTCTTT; CDR3 protein: CASSLNEAFF
D gene: NA; V gene: TRBV9; J gene: TRBJ2-1; clone size: NA; CDR3 DNA: TGTGCCAGCAGCGTAAGGTTGCGGGCCCATAACAATGAGCAGTTCTTC; CDR3 protein: CASSVRLRAHNNEQFF
D gene: NA; V gene: TRBV4-3; J gene: TRBJ1-1; clone size: NA; CDR3 DNA: TGCGCCAGCAGCCAAGTGGTGAACACTGAAGCTTTCTTT; CDR3 protein: CASSQVVNTEAFF
D gene: NA; V gene: TRBV5-6; J gene: TRBJ1-5; clone size: NA; CDR3 DNA: TGTGCCAGCAGCTTGGGTGAGGGTGGCAATCAGCCCCAGCATTTT; CDR3 protein: CASSLGEGGNQPQHF
D gene: TRBD2; V gene: TRBV10-3; J gene: TRBJ2-3; clone size: once; CDR3 DNA: TGTGCCATCAGCGACCTAACTAGCGGGTTGGCCGATTTT; CDR3 protein: CAISDLTSGLADF
D gene: NA; V gene: TRBV7-6; J gene: TRBJ2-4; clone size: NA; CDR3 DNA: TGTGCCAGCAGCCGGGGTGGGGCTAAAAACATTCAGTACTTC; CDR3 protein: CASSRGGAKNIQYF
D gene: NA; V gene: TRBV4-1; J gene: TRBJ2-1; clone size: NA; CDR3 DNA: TGCGCCAGCAGCCAGGGGGGGGGCGGCGGAGGATCTCACAATGAGCAGTTCTTC; CDR3 protein: CASSQGGGGGGSHNEQFF
D gene: NA; V gene: TRBV11-2; J gene: TRBJ1-1; clone size: few; CDR3 DNA: TGTGCCAGCAGCCGGGGACCGCCGCCTTTCTTT; CDR3 protein: CASSRGPPPFF
D gene: NA; V gene: TRBV19; J gene: TRBJ2-7; clone size: NA; CDR3 DNA: TGTGCCAGTAGTATAGGCCGGGGCCCCTACGAGCAGTACTTC; CDR3 protein: CASSIGRGPYEQYF
D gene: NA; V gene: TRBV28; J gene: TRBJ2-6; clone size: NA; CDR3 DNA: TGTGCCAGCAGTCCTATTATGGACTCTGGGGCCAACGTCCTGACTTTC; CDR3 protein: CASSPIMDSGANVLTF
D gene: NA; V gene: TRBV5-4; J gene: TRBJ1-1; clone size: NA; CDR3 DNA: TGTGCCAGCAGCTTGAGATCTGTTCAAGAAGCTTTCTTT; CDR3 protein: CASSLRSVQEAFF
D gene: NA; V gene: TRBV11-2; J gene: TRBJ2-7; clone size: NA; CDR3 DNA: TGTGCCAGCAGCCCCGGGACAACCTACGAGCAGTACTTC; CDR3 protein: CASSPGTTYEQYF
D gene: TRBD2; V gene: TRBV11-2; J gene: TRBJ2-2; clone size: NA; CDR3 DNA: TGTGCCAGCTTCCTTAGCGGGAGATCTACCGGGGAGCTGTTTTTT; CDR3 protein: CASFLSGRSTGELFF
D gene: NA; V gene: TRBV7-9; J gene: TRBJ1-1; clone size: NA; CDR3 DNA: TGTGCCAGCAGCTTGCCGACAGCAGGCCAAATGAACACTGAAGCTTTCTTT; CDR3 protein: CASSLPTAGQMNTEAFF
D gene: NA; V gene: TRBV6-5; J gene: TRBJ1-2; clone size: NA; CDR3 DNA: TGTGCCAGCAGTTACTTACAGGGTGATGGCTACACCTTC; CDR3 protein: CASSYLQGDGYTF
D gene: TRBD1; V gene: TRBV6-6; J gene: TRBJ1-5; clone size: NA; CDR3 DNA: TGTGCCAGCAGCCCAGGGGGCTCTGGCAATCAGCCCCAGCATTTT; CDR3 protein: CASSPGGSGNQPQHF
D gene: NA; V gene: TRBV9; J gene: TRBJ1-2; clone size: NA; CDR3 DNA: TGTGCCAGCAGCGTATCGGCAGGCAACTATGGCTACACCTTC; CDR3 protein: CASSVSAGNYGYTF
D gene: NA; V gene: TRBV2; J gene: TRBJ1-1; clone size: NA; CDR3 DNA: TGTGCCAGCAGTGGAGGACCGGAAGCTTTCTTT; CDR3 protein: CASSGGPEAFF
D gene: NA; V gene: TRBV4-1; J gene: TRBJ2-1; clone size: NA; CDR3 DNA: TGCGCCAGCAGCCATGAACCCGGGAGTCCACGCAACAATGAGCAGTTCTTC; CDR3 protein: CASSHEPGSPRNNEQFF
D gene: NA; V gene: TRBV9; J gene: TRBJ2-2; clone size: few; CDR3 DNA: TGTGCCAGCAGCCCAACTTGGACATCCAACACCGGGGAGCTGTTTTTT; CDR3 protein: CASSPTWTSNTGELFF